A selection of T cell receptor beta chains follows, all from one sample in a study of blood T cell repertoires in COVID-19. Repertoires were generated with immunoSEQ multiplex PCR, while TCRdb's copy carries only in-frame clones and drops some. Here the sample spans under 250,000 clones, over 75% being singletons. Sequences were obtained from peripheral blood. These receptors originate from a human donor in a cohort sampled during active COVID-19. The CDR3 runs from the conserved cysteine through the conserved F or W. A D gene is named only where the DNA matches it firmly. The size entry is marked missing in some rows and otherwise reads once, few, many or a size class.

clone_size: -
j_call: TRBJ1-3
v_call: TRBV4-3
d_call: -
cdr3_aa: CASSQALRASSGNTIYF
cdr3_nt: TGCGCCAGCAGCCAAGCTTTGAGGGCCAGCTCTGGAAACACCATATATTTT

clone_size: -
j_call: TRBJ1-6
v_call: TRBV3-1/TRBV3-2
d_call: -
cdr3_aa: CASSQENQALRSPLHF
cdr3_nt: TGTGCCAGCAGCCAAGAGAATCAGGCCCTTAGGTCACCCCTCCACTTT

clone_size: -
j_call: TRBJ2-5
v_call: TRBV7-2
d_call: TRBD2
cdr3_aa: CASSSALAGGQETQYF
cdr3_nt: TGTGCCAGCAGCTCCGCACTAGCGGGGGGCCAAGAGACCCAGTACTTC

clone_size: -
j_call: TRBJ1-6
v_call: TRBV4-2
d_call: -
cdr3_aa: CASSQASRARVPYNSPLHF
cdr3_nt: TGTGCCAGCAGCCAGGCCTCACGTGCCAGGGTTCCCTATAATTCACCCCTCCACTTT

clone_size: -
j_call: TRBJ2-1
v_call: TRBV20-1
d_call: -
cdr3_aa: CSASSPRAYNEQFF
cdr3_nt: TGCAGTGCTAGTTCTCCCCGCGCCTACAATGAGCAGTTCTTC

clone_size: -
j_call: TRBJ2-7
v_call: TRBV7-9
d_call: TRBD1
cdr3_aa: CASSATGGRFYEQYF
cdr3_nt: TGTGCCAGCAGCGCAACAGGGGGTCGGTTTTACGAGCAGTACTTC

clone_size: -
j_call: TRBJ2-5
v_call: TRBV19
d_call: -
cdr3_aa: CASSIDSQETQYF
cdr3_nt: TGTGCCAGTAGTATTGACAGCCAAGAGACCCAGTACTTC

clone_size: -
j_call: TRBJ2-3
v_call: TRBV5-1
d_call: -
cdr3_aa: CASSQRYSTDTQYF
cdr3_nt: TGCGCCAGCAGTCAGCGATACAGCACAGATACGCAGTATTTT

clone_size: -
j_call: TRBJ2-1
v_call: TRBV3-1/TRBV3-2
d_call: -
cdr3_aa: CASSQDLGGPQFF
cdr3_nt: TGTGCCAGCAGCCAAGATTTGGGTGGGCCTCAGTTCTTC

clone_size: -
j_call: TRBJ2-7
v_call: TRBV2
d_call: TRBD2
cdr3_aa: CASTNRGGPEQYF
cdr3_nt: TGTGCCAGCACCAATCGGGGGGGGCCCGAGCAGTACTTC

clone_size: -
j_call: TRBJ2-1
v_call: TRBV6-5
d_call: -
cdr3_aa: CASDPEGPSEGPFF
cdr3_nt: TGTGCCAGCGATCCAGAGGGCCCGTCCGAGGGTCCGTTCTTC

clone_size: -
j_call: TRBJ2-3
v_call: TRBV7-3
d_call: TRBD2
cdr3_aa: CASSPGGTSGFVTQYF
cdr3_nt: TGTGCCAGCAGCCCGGGAGGGACTAGCGGTTTCGTAACGCAGTATTTT

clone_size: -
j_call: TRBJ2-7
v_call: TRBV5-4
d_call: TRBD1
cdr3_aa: CASSPGQGASYEQYF
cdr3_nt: TGTGCCAGCAGTCCGGGACAGGGGGCCTCCTACGAGCAGTACTTC

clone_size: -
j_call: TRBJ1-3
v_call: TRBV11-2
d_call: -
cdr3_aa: CASKDRLDGNTIYF
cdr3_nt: TGTGCCAGCAAAGACAGATTGGACGGAAACACCATATATTTT

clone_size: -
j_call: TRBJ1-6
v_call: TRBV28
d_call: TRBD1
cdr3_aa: CASSFGDRENNSPLHF
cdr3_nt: TGTGCCAGCAGTTTTGGGGACAGGGAGAATAATTCACCCCTCCACTTT

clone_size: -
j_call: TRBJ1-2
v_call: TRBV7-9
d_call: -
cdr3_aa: CASSLEVGGYTF
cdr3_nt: TGTGCCAGCAGCCTTGAGGTGGGTGGCTACACCTTC

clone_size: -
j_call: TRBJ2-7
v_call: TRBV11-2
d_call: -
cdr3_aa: CASSLGLRGLYEQYF
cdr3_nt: TGTGCCAGCAGCTTAGGACTACGGGGTCTCTACGAGCAGTACTTC

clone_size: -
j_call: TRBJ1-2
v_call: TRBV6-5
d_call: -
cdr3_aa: CASSYLDGAFNYGYTF
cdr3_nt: TGTGCCAGCAGTTACCTCGACGGAGCTTTTAACTATGGCTACACCTTC

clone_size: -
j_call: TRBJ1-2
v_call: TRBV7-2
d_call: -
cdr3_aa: CASSPLRGVGYTF
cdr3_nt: TGTGCCAGCAGCCCCCTGCGGGGGGTTGGCTACACCTTC

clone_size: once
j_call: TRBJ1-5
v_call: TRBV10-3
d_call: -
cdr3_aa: CAISERGGGLGNQPQHF
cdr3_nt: TGTGCCATCAGTGAGCGAGGGGGGGGCTTAGGCAATCAGCCCCAGCATTTT

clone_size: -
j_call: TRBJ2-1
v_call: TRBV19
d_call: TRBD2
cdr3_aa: CASSSGLAANEQFF
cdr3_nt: TGTGCCAGTAGCTCGGGACTAGCGGCCAATGAGCAGTTCTTC

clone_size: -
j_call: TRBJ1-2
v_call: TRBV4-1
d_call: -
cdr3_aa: CASSHPASNYGYTF
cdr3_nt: TGCGCCAGCAGCCATCCAGCGTCTAACTATGGCTACACCTTC

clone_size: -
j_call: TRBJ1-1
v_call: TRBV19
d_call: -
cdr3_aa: CASSSTTWLNTEAFF
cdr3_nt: TGTGCCAGTAGTAGCACGACATGGTTGAACACTGAAGCTTTCTTT

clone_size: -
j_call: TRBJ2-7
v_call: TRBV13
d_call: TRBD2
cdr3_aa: CASSLDRGGGYEQYF
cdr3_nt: TGTGCCAGCAGCTTAGATAGGGGCGGGGGCTACGAGCAGTACTTC

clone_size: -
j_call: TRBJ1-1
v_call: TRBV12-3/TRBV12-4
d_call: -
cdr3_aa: CASSLFSEGEAFF
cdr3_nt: TGTGCCAGCAGTTTATTCTCCGAGGGAGAAGCTTTCTTT

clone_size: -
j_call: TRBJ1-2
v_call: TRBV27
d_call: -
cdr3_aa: CASSSGYDGYTF
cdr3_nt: TGTGCCAGCAGCTCGGGTTACGATGGCTACACCTTC

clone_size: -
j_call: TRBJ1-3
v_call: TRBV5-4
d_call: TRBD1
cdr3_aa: CASSFQGGTEPLAGGNTIYF
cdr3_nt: TGTGCCAGCAGCTTCCAAGGAGGGACAGAGCCACTAGCAGGTGGAAACACCATATATTTT

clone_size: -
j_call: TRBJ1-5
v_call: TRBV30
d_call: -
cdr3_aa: CAWSVREVQPQHF
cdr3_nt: TGTGCCTGGAGTGTGAGGGAGGTTCAGCCCCAGCATTTT